The rows below give T cell receptor beta chains drawn from one sample of a study of blood T cell repertoires in COVID-19. Profiled with immunoSEQ multiplex PCR; TCRdb holds only in-frame clones, not every one. The table lists roughly 110,000 clones, around 85% of them singletons. The material sequenced was peripheral blood. Receptor source: a woman in her fifties or sixties with COVID-19, enrolled during active disease. Each CDR3 is given with its conserved first and last residue. Each record gives: D gene, clone size, V gene, J gene, CDR3 protein, CDR3 DNA. D genes are given only for firm matches. Size values are once, few and many counts, or a class for expanded clones, and some rows have none.

>-|-|TRBV13|TRBJ1-2
CASSLYQGGDGYTF
TGTGCCAGCAGCTTATACCAGGGCGGGGATGGCTACACCTTC
>-|few|TRBV27|TRBJ1-1
CASSETGLNTEAFF
TGTGCCAGCAGTGAGACAGGTCTGAACACTGAAGCTTTCTTT
>TRBD1|-|TRBV5-1|TRBJ1-5
CASSLGDSRNQPQHF
TGCGCCAGCAGCTTGGGGGACAGCCGGAATCAGCCCCAGCATTTT
>TRBD1|once|TRBV27|TRBJ1-5
CASAFGDRAHQPQHF
TGTGCCAGCGCTTTCGGTGACAGGGCACATCAGCCCCAGCATTTT
>-|-|TRBV2|TRBJ1-5
CASSVRVTDQPQHF
TGTGCCAGCAGTGTGAGGGTCACCGATCAGCCCCAGCATTTT
>-|-|TRBV18|TRBJ1-2
CASSIVQGDNYGYTF
TGTGCCAGCTCCATAGTACAGGGCGACAACTATGGCTACACCTTC
>TRBD1|-|TRBV7-2|TRBJ1-5
CASREGQVGQPQHF
TGTGCCAGCAGGGAGGGACAGGTCGGTCAGCCCCAGCATTTT
>TRBD1|-|TRBV2|TRBJ1-4
CASLRGGRDEKLFF
TGTGCCTCACTAAGAGGGGGCAGGGATGAAAAACTGTTTTTT
>-|-|TRBV5-1|TRBJ1-1
CASSLARAENTEAFF
TGCGCCAGCAGCTTGGCCAGGGCAGAAAACACTGAAGCTTTCTTT
>-|-|TRBV11-2|TRBJ1-2
CASSLGQNYGYTF
TGTGCCAGCAGCTTAGGGCAGAACTATGGCTACACCTTC
>TRBD2|-|TRBV3-1/TRBV3-2|TRBJ2-1
CASSLLGLAGDDSYNEQFF
TGTGCCAGCAGCTTGTTGGGACTAGCGGGGGACGACTCCTACAATGAGCAGTTCTTC
>-|-|TRBV20-1|TRBJ1-2
CSASGTGEPAGYTF
TGCAGTGCTAGTGGTACAGGCGAACCCGCGGGCTACACCTTC
>-|-|TRBV7-2|TRBJ2-1
CASSLEGQRRNEQFF
TGTGCCAGCAGCTTAGAAGGGCAGAGGAGGAATGAGCAGTTCTTC
>-|-|TRBV19|TRBJ1-5
CASSQGAGNQPQHF
TGTGCCAGTTCACAGGGTGCGGGCAATCAGCCCCAGCATTTT
>-|-|TRBV10-1|TRBJ1-1
CASSELQDTEAFF
TGCGCCAGCAGTGAGCTGCAGGACACTGAAGCTTTCTTT
>-|-|TRBV18|TRBJ1-1
CASSPVGAGPNTEAFF
TGTGCCAGCTCACCCGTTGGGGCAGGTCCAAACACTGAAGCTTTCTTT
>TRBD2|-|TRBV10-3|TRBJ2-1
CAISRFSPSGVSGEQFF
TGTGCCATCAGCCGTTTTAGCCCTAGCGGGGTTTCAGGTGAGCAGTTCTTC
>-|-|TRBV25-1|TRBJ1-6
CASSEYGGPYNSPLHF
TGTGCCAGCAGTGAATATGGGGGCCCCTATAATTCACCCCTCCACTTT
>-|-|TRBV5-8|TRBJ1-4
CASSLEQVELFF
TGTGCCAGCAGCTTGGAACAGGTTGAACTGTTTTTT
>-|-|TRBV7-3|TRBJ1-1
CASSLGGGSTEAFF
TGTGCCAGCAGCTTGGGAGGGGGAAGCACTGAAGCTTTCTTT
>-|-|TRBV3-1/TRBV3-2|TRBJ1-6
CASSQAPRGSPLHF
TGTGCCAGCAGCCAAGCCCCACGGGGTTCACCCCTCCACTTT
>-|-|TRBV11-2|TRBJ2-5
CASSLGPQETQYF
TGTGCCAGCAGCTTAGGGCCCCAAGAGACCCAGTACTTC
>TRBD1|-|TRBV5-4|TRBJ1-2
CASSLRQGVEYGYTF
TGTGCCAGCAGCTTGAGACAGGGAGTAGAGTATGGCTACACCTTC
>-|-|TRBV25-1|TRBJ1-1
CASSEWAVPEAFF
TGTGCCAGCAGTGAATGGGCAGTACCTGAAGCTTTCTTT
>TRBD1|-|TRBV5-1|TRBJ1-1
CASGQGINTEAFF
TGCGCCAGCGGACAGGGGATAAACACTGAAGCTTTCTTT
>TRBD2|-|TRBV7-2|TRBJ2-4
CASSLGSPSGGAPQYF
TGTGCCAGCAGCTTGGGGTCCCCTAGCGGGGGGGCCCCTCAGTACTTC
>TRBD2|-|TRBV15|TRBJ2-1
CATSREATSGGYGEQFF
TGTGCCACCAGCAGAGAAGCGACTAGCGGGGGGTACGGAGAGCAGTTCTTC
>-|-|TRBV7-2|TRBJ1-3
CASSFLSNSGNTIYF
TGTGCCAGCAGCTTCCTCTCTAACTCTGGAAACACCATATATTTT
>-|-|TRBV11-3|TRBJ1-1
CASSPDGGSGTEAFF
TGTGCCAGCAGCCCCGACGGGGGATCGGGCACTGAAGCTTTCTTT
>-|-|TRBV12-3/TRBV12-4|TRBJ1-1
CASSWGGNTEAFF
TGTGCCAGCAGTTGGGGGGGGAACACTGAAGCTTTCTTT
>-|-|TRBV27|TRBJ1-2
CARLAFNYGYTF
TGTGCCAGACTAGCTTTTAACTATGGCTACACCTTC
>TRBD1|few|TRBV7-9|TRBJ1-1
CTPGTGTEAFF
TGTACTCCGGGGACAGGGACTGAAGCTTTCTTT
>-|-|TRBV5-6|TRBJ1-1
CASSPATGSAEAFF
TGTGCCAGCAGTCCCGCGACGGGGTCGGCTGAAGCTTTCTTT
>-|-|TRBV19|TRBJ1-4
CASSPQDLKLFF
TGTGCCAGTAGTCCCCAGGATTTAAAGTTGTTTTTT
>TRBD1|-|TRBV6-5|TRBJ1-2
CASSGTGGGYGYTF
TGTGCCAGTTCCGGGACAGGGGGCGGGTATGGCTACACCTTC
>-|-|TRBV3-1/TRBV3-2|TRBJ1-4
CASSQGPGDEKLFF
TGTGCCAGCAGCCAAGGCCCAGGGGATGAAAAACTGTTTTTT
>-|-|TRBV12-3/TRBV12-4|TRBJ1-2
CASSLQGFGYTF
TGTGCCAGCAGTTTACAGGGCTTTGGCTACACCTTC
>TRBD1|-|TRBV6-5|TRBJ2-5
CASRVQGAETQYF
TGTGCCAGCAGGGTGCAGGGGGCAGAGACCCAGTACTTC
>TRBD2|few|TRBV2|TRBJ2-3
CASSATSGHADTQYF
TGTGCCAGCAGCGCGACTAGCGGGCACGCGGATACGCAGTATTTT
>TRBD1|-|TRBV2|TRBJ1-2
CASSVQGAGYGYTF
TGTGCCAGCAGTGTGCAGGGGGCCGGCTATGGCTACACCTTC
>-|-|TRBV24-1|TRBJ1-5
CATSDLTAINQPQHF
TGTGCCACCAGTGATCTGACAGCGATCAATCAGCCCCAGCATTTT
>TRBD2|-|TRBV6-2/TRBV6-3|TRBJ2-2
CASSYSTSGGPITGELFF
TGTGCCAGCAGTTACAGTACTAGCGGGGGCCCCATCACCGGGGAGCTGTTTTTT
>-|-|TRBV28|TRBJ2-7
CASSVIKQGSYEQYF
TGTGCCAGCAGCGTCATTAAGCAGGGCTCCTACGAGCAGTACTTC
>TRBD1|-|TRBV9|TRBJ2-2
CASSVRRDRPYTGELFF
TGTGCCAGCAGCGTGCGGCGGGACAGGCCATACACCGGGGAGCTGTTTTTT
>-|-|TRBV12-3/TRBV12-4|TRBJ1-2
CASSFSRDYGYTF
TGTGCCAGCAGTTTCAGCAGGGACTATGGCTACACCTTC
>TRBD1|-|TRBV15|TRBJ1-5
CATSRDHRAGQGINQPQHF
TGTGCCACCAGCAGAGATCATCGAGCGGGACAGGGGATCAATCAGCCCCAGCATTTT
>-|-|TRBV21-1|TRBJ1-1
CASSKVGLDRASTEAFF
TGTGCCAGCAGCAAAGTGGGCTTGGACAGGGCCAGCACTGAAGCTTTCTTT
>TRBD2|-|TRBV5-1|TRBJ2-1
CASSSTSDPYNEQFF
TGCGCCAGCAGCTCAACTAGCGACCCTTACAATGAGCAGTTCTTC
>-|-|TRBV7-9|TRBJ2-6
CASSLEPVANGANVLTF
TGTGCCAGCAGCTTAGAACCCGTAGCAAATGGGGCCAACGTCCTGACTTTC
>TRBD2|-|TRBV9|TRBJ2-2
CASSVPSGGARTGELFF
TGTGCCAGCAGCGTGCCTAGCGGGGGGGCAAGGACCGGGGAGCTGTTTTTT